This record covers a single T cell receptor (beta chain). This record comes from a study of PD-L1 blockade in urothelial cancer. The wider study: Analysis of the blood was performed 3 weeks (second dose) and 6 weeks after treatment start. The median T cell count in blood samples was 140,000 to 150,000.

Measured with immunoSEQ multiplex PCR; TCRdb has only the in-frame clones, and not every one. The sample consists of more than 90,000 clones, roughly 83% of them appearing once. Time point reported: peripheral blood 6 weeks after treatment start. The CDR3 sequence is 14 residues long. The V gene's germline CDR1 is MGHDK and CDR2 SYGVNS. The junction had 7 bases not matched to a gene; V was cut back by 7 bases and J by 4 bases. This sequence originates from a man between 65 and 80 years old with urothelial cancer. The sequenced sample was PBMCs, obtained around atezolizumab (anti-PD-L1) treatment. V and J are TRBV25-1 and TRBJ1-3; TRBD1 matches at 7 bases. DNA for the CDR3: TGTGCCAGCAATACCGACAGGGACGGAAACACCATATATTTT. Residues: CASNTDRDGNTIYF.